One sample yielded the 11 T cell receptor beta chains listed below, sequenced in a study of CD4 and CD8 cells across lung adenocarcinoma regions. TCRdb ran MiXCR on the PCR reads and lists one entry per CDR3 protein. This table has roughly 10,000 distinct CDR3 sequences, about 51% appearing once. Sequencing was performed on CD4+ T cells from the margin of a lung tumor. These receptors were obtained from a male donor with lung adenocarcinoma. The CD4 and CD8 labels of this study may be unreliable.

The chain recombines TRBV6-4 with TRBJ2-3; weak D call: TRBD1 (6 bases). The germline V gene encodes CDR1 MRHNA and CDR2 SNTAGT. V shed 2 bases and J shed 14 bases, with 17 bases lying between them. This CDR3 comprises 13 residues. The CDR3 loop is CASSDTGKEELYF. DNA of the CDR3: TGTGCCAGCAGTGACACAGGGAAAGAGGAGCTGTATTTT.

This clonotype has just a few counts. This chain links TRBV6-5 with TRBJ2-1; D unresolved. V was clipped by 2 bases and J by 7 bases, with 3 bases between them. This CDR3 has 11 residues. Looked up from germline, CDR1 is MNHEY and CDR2 is SVGAGI. CDR3: CASSYGNEQFF. The CDR3, as DNA: TGTGCCAGCAGTTACGGAAATGAGCAGTTCTTC.

The V and J genes are TRBV10-2 and TRBJ2-1; the D is unclear. V gave up 1 base and J gave up 5 bases, with 3 bases separating them. The CDR3 runs to 12 residues. Germline V gene lookup returns CDR1 WSHSY and CDR2 SAAADI. The CDR3 loop reads CASSEFNNEQFF. Here the CDR3 DNA reads TGCGCCAGCAGTGAGTTCAACAATGAGCAGTTCTTC.

This clonotype has a count of ten or more. The CDR3 region is CASSLRLAGGLNEQFF. Here the CDR3 DNA reads TGTGCCAGCAGCCTCCGACTAGCGGGAGGGTTGAATGAGCAGTTCTTC. The genes are TRBV7-8 and TRBJ2-1, with TRBD2 matching 14 bases. CDR3 length: 16 amino acids. Germline V lookup: CDR1 SGHVS, CDR2 FQNEAQ. With V trimmed by 5 bases and J by 7 bases, 7 bases remained unmatched.

This clonotype was seen repeatedly, ten times or more. This chain connects TRBV30 to TRBJ1-6; TRBD1 matches at 8 bases. This CDR3 spans 13 amino acids. Losses at the gene ends were 2 bases for V and 8 bases for J; bases not matched to a gene: 2. Per the germline V gene, CDR1 is GTSNPN and CDR2 is SVGIG (reference sequence). The chain's CDR3 is CAWSQGAYSPLHF. The CDR3 nucleotides are TGTGCCTGGAGTCAGGGGGCTTATTCACCCCTCCACTTT.

The sample holds many counts of this clonotype. The CDR3 loop reads CAISEITGQGNYEQYF. In DNA, the CDR3 is TGTGCCATCAGTGAGATTACGGGACAGGGAAACTACGAGCAGTACTTC. The V and J genes are TRBV10-3 and TRBJ2-7; 9 bases fit TRBD1. The CDR3 runs 16 residues. The V gene end was trimmed by 2 bases and the J gene end by 3 bases; junction bases not matched to a gene: 8. Germline assignment: CDR1 ENHRY and CDR2 SYGVKD.

The J gene is TRBJ1-1, the V gene TRBV27; D remains ambiguous. The CDR3 is 14 amino acids. V was shortened by 6 bases and J by 1 base, with 12 bases between the two germline ends. Germline CDR1 MNHEY, CDR2 SMNVEV (reference sequence). CDR3 sequence reads: CASRARGWNTEAFF. The CDR3 region has the DNA TGTGCCAGCAGGGCTCGAGGATGGAACACTGAAGCTTTCTTT.

With respect to this clonotype: Relative to the germline gene, one junction end is altered; a read error may explain this. The J gene is TRBJ2-3, the V gene TRBV6-1, with TRBD2 identical over 13 bases. The CDR3 length is 15 residues. Per the germline V gene, CDR1 is MNHNS and CDR2 is SASEGT. CDR3 loop: CASSETSGGQDIQYF. In DNA, the CDR3 is TGTGCCAGCAGTGAGACTAGCGGGGGGCAAGATATTCAGTATTTC.

This clonotype came up a few times. The rearrangement links TRBV6-2 or TRBV6-3 to TRBJ1-2, with unresolved D. The germline CDR1 and CDR2 sequences are MNHEY and SVGEGT. This CDR3 is built from 12 residues. Trimming cost V 5 bases and J 7 bases, with 11 bases left between them. The CDR3 nucleotides read TGTGCCAGCAGTCACGACTCGCCTGGCTACACCTTC. Residues: CASSHDSPGYTF.

The V call is TRBV5-1, the J call TRBJ2-6; 7 bases match TRBD1. With 4 bases clipped from V and 2 bases from J, the junction kept 6 bases outside the gene matches. This CDR3 spans 16 amino acids. In germline, CDR1 is SGHRS, CDR2 YFSETQ. The CDR3 sequence: CASSPGQEAGANVLTF. The CDR3 DNA is TGCGCCAGCAGCCCCGGACAGGAGGCTGGGGCCAACGTCCTGACTTTC.

This chain links TRBV3-1 with TRBJ1-6; D is undetermined. Between the trimmed V and J ends, which lost 6 bases and 5 bases, there was a span of 8 bases. Germline CDR1 LGHDT, CDR2 YNNKEL (reference sequence). CDR3 size: 13 residues. The CDR3 coding sequence is TGTGCCAGCAGGGGAGTTGATAATTCACCCCTCCACTTT. Translated: CASRGVDNSPLHF.